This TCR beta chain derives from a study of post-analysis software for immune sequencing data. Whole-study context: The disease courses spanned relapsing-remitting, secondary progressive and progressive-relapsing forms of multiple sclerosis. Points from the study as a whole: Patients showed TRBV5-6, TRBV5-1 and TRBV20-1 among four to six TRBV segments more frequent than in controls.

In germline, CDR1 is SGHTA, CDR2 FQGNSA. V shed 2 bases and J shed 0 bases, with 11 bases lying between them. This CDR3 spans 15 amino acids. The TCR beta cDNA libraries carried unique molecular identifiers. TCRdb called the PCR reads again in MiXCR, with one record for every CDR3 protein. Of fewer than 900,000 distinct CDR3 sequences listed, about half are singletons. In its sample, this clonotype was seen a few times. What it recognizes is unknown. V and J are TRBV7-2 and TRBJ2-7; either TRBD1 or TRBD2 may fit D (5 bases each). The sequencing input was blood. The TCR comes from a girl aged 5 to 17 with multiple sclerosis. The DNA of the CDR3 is TGTGCCAGCAGCTTACGGGACGGCCGCTCCTACGAGCAGTACTTC. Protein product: CASSLRDGRSYEQYF.